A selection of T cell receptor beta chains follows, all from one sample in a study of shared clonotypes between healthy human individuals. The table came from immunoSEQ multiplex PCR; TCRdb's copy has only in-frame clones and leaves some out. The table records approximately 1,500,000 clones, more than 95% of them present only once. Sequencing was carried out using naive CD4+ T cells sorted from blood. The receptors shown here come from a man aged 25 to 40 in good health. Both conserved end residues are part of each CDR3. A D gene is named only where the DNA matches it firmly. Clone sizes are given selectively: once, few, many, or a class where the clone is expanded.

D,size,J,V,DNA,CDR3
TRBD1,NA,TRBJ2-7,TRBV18,TGTGCCAGCTCACCGGGACAGGGGTTATACGAGCAGTACTTC,CASSPGQGLYEQYF
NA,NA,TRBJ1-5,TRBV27,TGTGCCAGCAGTTTAGGCCGCGGCAATCAGCCCCAGCATTTT,CASSLGRGNQPQHF
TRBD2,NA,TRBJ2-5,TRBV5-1,TGCGCCAGCAGCTTGAAACAGCGGGAAGGGACCCAGTACTTC,CASSLKQREGTQYF
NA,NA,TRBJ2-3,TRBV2,TGTGCCAGCAGTGTGTCGGGGGCTGGCACAGATACGCAGTATTTT,CASSVSGAGTDTQYF
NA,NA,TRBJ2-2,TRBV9,TGTGCCAGTAGTTTAGGACAGAAGATTTCCACCGGGGAGCTGTTTTTT,CASSLGQKISTGELFF
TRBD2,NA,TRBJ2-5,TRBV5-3,TGTGCCAGAAGCTTGTCAAAGGTAGCGGGAGGGAAAAAGTACCAAGAGACCCAGTACTTC,CARSLSKVAGGKKYQETQYF
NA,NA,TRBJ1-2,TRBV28,TGTGCCAGCAGTTTAATAGGGCTATATGGCTACACCTTC,CASSLIGLYGYTF
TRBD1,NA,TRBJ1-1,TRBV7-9,TGTGCCAGCAGCCCGGGACAGGGAATGGGCACTGAAGCTTTCTTT,CASSPGQGMGTEAFF
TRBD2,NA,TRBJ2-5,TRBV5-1,TGCGCCAGCACCGGACTAGCGGGAGGGCCCTACCAAGAGACCCAGTACTTC,CASTGLAGGPYQETQYF
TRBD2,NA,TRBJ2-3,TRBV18,TGTGCCAGCTCCCCTGGGGGGGGAGCCAACACAGATACGCAGTATTTT,CASSPGGGANTDTQYF
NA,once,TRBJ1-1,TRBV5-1,TGCGCCAGCAGCTTGGCCATTGGCGGTAAGAACACTGAAGCTTTCTTT,CASSLAIGGKNTEAFF
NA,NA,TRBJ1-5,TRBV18,TGTGCCAGCTCCGAAGAGATAATCCATCAGCCCCAGCATTTT,CASSEEIIHQPQHF
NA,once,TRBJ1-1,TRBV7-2,TGTGCCAGCTATACTCGTGGCGTGGATGGCACTGAAGCTTTCTTT,CASYTRGVDGTEAFF
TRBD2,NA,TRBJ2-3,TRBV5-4,TGTGCCAGCAGCTTGAGGCCAGCGGGAGGCACAGATACGCAGTATTTT,CASSLRPAGGTDTQYF
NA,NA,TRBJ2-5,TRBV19,TGTGCCAGTAGTAAAGGCCCCGCCCAAGAGACCCAGTACTTC,CASSKGPAQETQYF
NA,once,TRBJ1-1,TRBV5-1,TGCGCCAGCAGCTTGTCACCGGACGGCCGGACTGAAGCTTTCTTT,CASSLSPDGRTEAFF
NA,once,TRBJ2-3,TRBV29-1,TGCAGCGTGGACGGACCTAGCACAGATACGCAGTATTTT,CSVDGPSTDTQYF
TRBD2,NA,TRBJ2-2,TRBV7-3,TGTGCCAGCAGCTTTAGCGGGGGAAACACCGGGGAGCTGTTTTTT,CASSFSGGNTGELFF
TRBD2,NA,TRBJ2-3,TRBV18,TGTGCCAGCTCATCCTTGTCTAGCGGGAGTTATGCAGATACGCAGTATTTT,CASSSLSSGSYADTQYF
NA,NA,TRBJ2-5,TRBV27,TGTGCCAGCAGTTTAGGGGGGCGTACACAAGAGACCCAGTACTTC,CASSLGGRTQETQYF
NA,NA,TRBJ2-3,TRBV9,TGTGCCAGCAGCAAGGTAGCGGATACGCAGTATTTT,CASSKVADTQYF
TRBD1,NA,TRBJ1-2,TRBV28,TGTGCCAGCGACACAGGGGTGAAAGGCTACACCTTC,CASDTGVKGYTF
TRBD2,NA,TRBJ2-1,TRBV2,TGTGCCAGCAGTATTGAGGGGAGGGACAATGAGCAGTTCTTC,CASSIEGRDNEQFF
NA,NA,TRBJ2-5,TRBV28,TGTGCCAGCAGTACTCAGGGAAGAGAGACCCAGTACTTC,CASSTQGRETQYF
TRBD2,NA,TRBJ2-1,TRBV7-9,TGTGCCAGCAGCCCATCGGCGGGGGTAACGGTCAATGAGCAGTTCTTC,CASSPSAGVTVNEQFF
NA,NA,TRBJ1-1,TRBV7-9,TGTGCCAGCAGCTTAGTGCCGGGTCCTGGCACTGAAGCTTTCTTT,CASSLVPGPGTEAFF
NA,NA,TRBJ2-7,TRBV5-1,TGCGCCAGCGGTTCGGAGGGGCATTACGAGCAGTACTTC,CASGSEGHYEQYF
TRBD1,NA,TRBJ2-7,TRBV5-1,TGCGCCAGCAGCGACGACAGGGGTTCGTGGGACGAGCAGTACTTC,CASSDDRGSWDEQYF
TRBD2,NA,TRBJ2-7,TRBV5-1,TGCGCCAGCAGCTTGACGGGGGGCTACGAGCAGTACTTC,CASSLTGGYEQYF
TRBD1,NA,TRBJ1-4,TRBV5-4,TGTGCCAGCAGCATGGGTCAGGACAGGGGGAATGAAAAACTGTTTTTT,CASSMGQDRGNEKLFF
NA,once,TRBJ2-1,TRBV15,TGTGCCACCGCGCAGTCTTCCTCCTACAATGAGCAGTTCTTC,CATAQSSSYNEQFF
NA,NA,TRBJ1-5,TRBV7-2,TGTGCCAGCAGCTGGCGTGTAAATCAGCCCCAGCATTTT,CASSWRVNQPQHF
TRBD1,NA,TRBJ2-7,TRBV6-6,TGTGCCAGCAGTTACTCGGGACAGATTTACGAGCAGTACTTC,CASSYSGQIYEQYF
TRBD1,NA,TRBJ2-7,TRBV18,TGTGCCAGCTCACCCGGGACAGGGGCCAGCTACGAGCAGTACTTC,CASSPGTGASYEQYF
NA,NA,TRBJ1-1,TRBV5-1,TGCGCCAGCAGCTTGGCCCCAGGGGAGGGGACTGAAGCTTTCTTT,CASSLAPGEGTEAFF
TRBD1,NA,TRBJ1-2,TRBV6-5,TGTGCCAGCAGTTCGGACAGGAGAAACTATGGCTACACCTTC,CASSSDRRNYGYTF
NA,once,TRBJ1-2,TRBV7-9,TGTGCCAGCAGCTTAAAGCAGGGGATCTATGGCTACACCTTC,CASSLKQGIYGYTF
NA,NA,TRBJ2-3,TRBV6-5,TGTGCCAGCAGAGTCCGGGAGGATACGCAGTATTTT,CASRVREDTQYF
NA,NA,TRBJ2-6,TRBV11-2,TGTGCCAGCAGCTTAGCAGGGGAAGTCTCTGGGGCCAACGTCCTGACTTTC,CASSLAGEVSGANVLTF
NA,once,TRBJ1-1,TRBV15,TGTGCCACCAGCAATCCACCCCGAACGAGACAGATCACTGAAGCTTTCTTT,CATSNPPRTRQITEAFF
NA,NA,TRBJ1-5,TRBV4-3,TGCGCCAGCAGCCAAACCACTTGGGGCGGTCAGCCCCAGCATTTT,CASSQTTWGGQPQHF
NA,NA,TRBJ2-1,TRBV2,TGTGCCAGCAGGGCCCGACAGCAGATAACTAAAGGGAATGAGCAGTTCTTC,CASRARQQITKGNEQFF
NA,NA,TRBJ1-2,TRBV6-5,TGTGCCAGCAGTTACTACAGGTCCCCCATCTATGGCTACACCTTC,CASSYYRSPIYGYTF
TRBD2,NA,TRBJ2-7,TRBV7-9,TGTGCCAGCAGCTTAGCGATTCTAGCGGGAGAGAACTACGAGCAGTACTTC,CASSLAILAGENYEQYF
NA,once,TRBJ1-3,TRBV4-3,TGCGCCAGCAGCCAAGTTCCCCGGTCGGCTTCGCCTGGAAACACCATATATTTT,CASSQVPRSASPGNTIYF
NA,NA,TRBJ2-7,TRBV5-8,TGTGCCAGCAGCTTAGTTTCTGGTGGAACCTACGAGCAGTACTTC,CASSLVSGGTYEQYF
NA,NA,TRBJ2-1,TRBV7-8,TGTGCCAGCAGCTTAGCTCAGGTTATTCCCCATGAGCAGTTCTTC,CASSLAQVIPHEQFF
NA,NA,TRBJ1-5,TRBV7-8,TGTGCCAGCAGCGAGCTCGCCTTTAGAGGGGGTCAGCCCCAGCATTTT,CASSELAFRGGQPQHF
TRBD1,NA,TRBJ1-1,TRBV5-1,TGCGCCAGCAGCTTGGGGGCTTTTACAGGGGAGGAAGCTTTCTTT,CASSLGAFTGEEAFF
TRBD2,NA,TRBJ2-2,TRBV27,TGTGCCAGCACCCTGACTAGCGGGAGGGGATACACCGGGGAGCTGTTTTTT,CASTLTSGRGYTGELFF
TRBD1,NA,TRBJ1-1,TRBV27,TGTGCCAGCAGTTCTCGACAGGGTTTCGCTGAAGCTTTCTTT,CASSSRQGFAEAFF
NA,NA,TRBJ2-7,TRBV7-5,TGTGTCAGAAGCTACAGTGAACCCTCCTACGAGCAGTACTTC,CVRSYSEPSYEQYF